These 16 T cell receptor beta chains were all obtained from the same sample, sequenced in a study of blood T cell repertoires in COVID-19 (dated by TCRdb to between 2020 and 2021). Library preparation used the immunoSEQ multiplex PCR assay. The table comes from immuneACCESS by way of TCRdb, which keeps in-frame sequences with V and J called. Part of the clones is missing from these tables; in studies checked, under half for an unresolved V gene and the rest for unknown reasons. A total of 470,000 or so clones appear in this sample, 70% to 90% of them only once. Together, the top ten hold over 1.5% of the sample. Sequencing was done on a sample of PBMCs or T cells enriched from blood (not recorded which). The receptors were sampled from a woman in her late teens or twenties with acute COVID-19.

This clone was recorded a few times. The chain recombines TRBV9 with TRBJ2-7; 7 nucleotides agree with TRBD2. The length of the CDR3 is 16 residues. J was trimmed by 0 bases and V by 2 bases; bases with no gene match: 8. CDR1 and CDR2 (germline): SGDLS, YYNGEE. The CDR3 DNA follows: TGTGCCAGCAGCGTGAGTGGGGGGGGATCCTCCTACGAGCAGTACTTC. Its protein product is CASSVSGGGSSYEQYF.

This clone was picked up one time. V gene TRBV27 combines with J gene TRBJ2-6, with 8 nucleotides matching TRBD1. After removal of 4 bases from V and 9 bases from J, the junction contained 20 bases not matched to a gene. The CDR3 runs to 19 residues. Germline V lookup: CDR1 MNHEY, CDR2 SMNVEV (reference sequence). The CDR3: CASSSPQGTGRVSYNVLTF. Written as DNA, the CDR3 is TGTGCCAGCAGTTCCCCACAGGGGACAGGACGCGTCTCGTACAACGTCCTGACTTTC. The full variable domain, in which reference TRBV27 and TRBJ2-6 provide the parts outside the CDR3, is EAQVTQNPRYLITVTGKKLTVTCSQNMNHEYMSWYRQDPGLGLRQIYYSMNVEVTDKGDVPEGYKVSRKEKRNFPLILESPSPNQTSLYFCASSSPQGTGRVSYNVLTFGAGSRLTVL.

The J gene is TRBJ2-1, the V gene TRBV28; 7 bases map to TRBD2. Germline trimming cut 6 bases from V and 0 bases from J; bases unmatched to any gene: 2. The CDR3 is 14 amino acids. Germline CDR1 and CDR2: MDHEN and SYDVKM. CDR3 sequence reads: CASSRGSSYNEQFF. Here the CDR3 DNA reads TGTGCCAGCAGCCGCGGGAGCTCCTACAATGAGCAGTTCTTC. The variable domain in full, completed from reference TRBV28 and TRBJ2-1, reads DVKVTQSSRYLVKRTGEKVFLECVQDMDHENMFWYRQDPGLGLRLIYFSYDVKMKEKGDIPEGYSVSREKKERFSLILESASTNQTSMYLCASSRGSSYNEQFFGPGTRLTVL.

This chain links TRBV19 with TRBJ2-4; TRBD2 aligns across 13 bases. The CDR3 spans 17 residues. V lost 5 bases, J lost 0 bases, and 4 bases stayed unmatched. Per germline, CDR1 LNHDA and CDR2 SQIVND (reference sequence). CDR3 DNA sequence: TGTGCCAGTAGTTCTTGGACTAGCGGGGGAGCCAAAAACATTCAGTACTTC. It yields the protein CASSSWTSGGAKNIQYF.

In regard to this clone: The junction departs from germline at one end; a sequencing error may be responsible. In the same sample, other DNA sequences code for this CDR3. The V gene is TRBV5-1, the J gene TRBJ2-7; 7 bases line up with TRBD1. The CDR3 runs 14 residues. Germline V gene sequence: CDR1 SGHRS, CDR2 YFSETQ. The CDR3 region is CASSVTRGNYEQYF. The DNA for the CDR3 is TGCGCCAGCAGCGTGACCAGGGGGAACTACGAGCAGTATTTC.

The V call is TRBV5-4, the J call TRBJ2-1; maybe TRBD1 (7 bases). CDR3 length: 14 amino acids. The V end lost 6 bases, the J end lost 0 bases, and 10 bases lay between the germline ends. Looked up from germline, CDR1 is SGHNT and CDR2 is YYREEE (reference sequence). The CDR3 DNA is TGTGCCAGCACAGGGGGGAGCTCCTACAATGAGCAGTTCTTC. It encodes CASTGGSSYNEQFF.

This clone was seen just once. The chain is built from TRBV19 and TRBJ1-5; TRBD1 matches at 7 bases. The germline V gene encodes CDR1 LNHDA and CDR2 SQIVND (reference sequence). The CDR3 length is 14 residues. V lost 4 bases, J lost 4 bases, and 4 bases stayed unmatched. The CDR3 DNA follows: TGTGCCAGTAGTACCCGGGACAGAAATCAGCCCCAGCATTTT. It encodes CASSTRDRNQPQHF.

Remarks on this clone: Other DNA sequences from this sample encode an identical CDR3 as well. CDR3 nucleotides: TGTGCCAGCAGTTACGGCGGCTATGGCTACACCTTC. It specifies CASSYGGYGYTF. This chain joins TRBV6-5 and TRBJ1-2; no clear D. The CDR3 totals 12 residues. Germline CDR1 reads MNHEY; CDR2 reads SVGAGI. V lost 2 bases and J 4 bases, leaving 5 bases between the germline ends.

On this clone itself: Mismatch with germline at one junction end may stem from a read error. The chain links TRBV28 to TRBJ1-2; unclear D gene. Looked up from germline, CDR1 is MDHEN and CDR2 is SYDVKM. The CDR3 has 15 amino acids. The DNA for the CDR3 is TGTGCCAGCACTTTATTGAGTATTGTTAACTATGGCTACACCTTC. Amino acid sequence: CASTLLSIVNYGYTF.

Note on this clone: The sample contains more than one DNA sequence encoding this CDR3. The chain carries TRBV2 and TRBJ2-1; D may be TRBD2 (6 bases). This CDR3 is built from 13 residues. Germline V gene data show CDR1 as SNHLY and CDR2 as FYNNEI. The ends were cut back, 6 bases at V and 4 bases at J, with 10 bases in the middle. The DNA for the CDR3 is TGTGCCAGCAGCTTAGCGGCTTACAATGAGCAGTTCTTC. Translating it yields CASSLAAYNEQFF.

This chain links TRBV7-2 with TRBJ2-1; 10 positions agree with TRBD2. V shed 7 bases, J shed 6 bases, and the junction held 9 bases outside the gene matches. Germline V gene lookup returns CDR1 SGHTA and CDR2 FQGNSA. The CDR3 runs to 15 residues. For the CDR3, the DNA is TGTGCCAGCAACCCCAGCGGGAGGGCCCTCAATGAGCAGTTCTTC. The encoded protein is CASNPSGRALNEQFF.

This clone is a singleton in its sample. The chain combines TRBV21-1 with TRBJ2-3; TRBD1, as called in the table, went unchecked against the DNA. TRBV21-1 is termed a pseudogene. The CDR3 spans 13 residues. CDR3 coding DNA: TGTGCCAGCACGACAGGGGGCACGGATACGCAGTATTTT. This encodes CASTTGGTDTQYF.

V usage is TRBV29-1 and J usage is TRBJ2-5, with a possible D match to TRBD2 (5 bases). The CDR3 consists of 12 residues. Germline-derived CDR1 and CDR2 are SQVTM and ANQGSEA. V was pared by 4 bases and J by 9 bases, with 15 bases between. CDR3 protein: CSVGGSDAAQYF. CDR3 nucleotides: TGCAGCGTTGGAGGGTCGGATGCGGCCCAGTACTTC. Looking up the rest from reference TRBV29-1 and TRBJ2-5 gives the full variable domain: SAVISQKPSRDICQRGTSLTIQCQVDSQVTMMFWYRQQPGQSLTLIATANQGSEATYESGFVIDKFPISRPNLTFSTLTVSNMSPEDSSIYLCSVGGSDAAQYFGPGTRLLVL.

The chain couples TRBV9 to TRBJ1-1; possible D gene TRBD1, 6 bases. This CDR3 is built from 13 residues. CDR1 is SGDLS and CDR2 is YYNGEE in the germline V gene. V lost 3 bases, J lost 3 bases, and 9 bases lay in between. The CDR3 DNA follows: TGTGCCAGCAGCGCCCACAGGGACACTGAAGCTTTCTTT. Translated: CASSAHRDTEAFF.

This chain's CDR3 is CASIDRLNTEAFF. The CDR3 nucleotides read TGTGCCAGCATAGACAGGCTGAACACTGAAGCTTTCTTT. This sequence joins TRBV6-6 and TRBJ1-1, with a tentative D call TRBD1 (6 bases). Germline lookup yields CDR1 MNHNY and CDR2 SVGAGI (reference sequence). V lost 7 bases and J 0 bases, leaving 9 bases between the germline ends. The CDR3 extends over 13 amino acids.

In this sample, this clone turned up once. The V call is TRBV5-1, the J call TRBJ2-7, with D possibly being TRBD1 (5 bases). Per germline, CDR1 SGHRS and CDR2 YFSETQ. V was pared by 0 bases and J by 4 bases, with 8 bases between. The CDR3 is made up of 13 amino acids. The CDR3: CASSLARQYEQYF. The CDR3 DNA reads TGCGCCAGCAGCTTGGCACGACAGTACGAGCAGTACTTC. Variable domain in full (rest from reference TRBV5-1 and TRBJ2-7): KAGVTQTPRYLIKTRGQQVTLSCSPISGHRSVSWYQQTPGQGLQFLFEYFSETQRNKGNFPGRFSGRQFSNSRSEMNVSTLELGDSALYLCASSLARQYEQYFGPGTRLTVT.